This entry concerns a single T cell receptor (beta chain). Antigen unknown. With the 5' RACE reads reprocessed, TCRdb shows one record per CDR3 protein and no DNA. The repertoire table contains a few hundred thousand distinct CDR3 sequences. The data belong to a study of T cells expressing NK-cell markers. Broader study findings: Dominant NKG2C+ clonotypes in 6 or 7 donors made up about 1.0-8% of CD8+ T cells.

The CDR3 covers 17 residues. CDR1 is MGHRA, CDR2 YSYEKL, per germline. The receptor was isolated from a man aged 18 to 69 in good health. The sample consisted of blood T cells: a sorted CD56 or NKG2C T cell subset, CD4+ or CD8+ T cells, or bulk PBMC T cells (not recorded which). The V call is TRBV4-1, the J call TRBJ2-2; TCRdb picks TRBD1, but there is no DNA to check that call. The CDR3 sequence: CASSQIQGAWGTGELFF.